The 3 T cell receptor beta chains reported below all come from one sample, sequenced in a study of regulatory T cells in long-lasting Graves disease. Libraries of TCR beta came from iRepertoire HTBI primers plus Arm-PCR of CDR3 regions. TCRdb reanalysed the multiplex PCR reads using MiXCR and keeps one entry per CDR3 protein. Found here are roughly 470,000 distinct CDR3 sequences, under 25% of them singletons; the top ten hold 7% to 9.5%. Time point noted: persistent/refractory GD, antithyroid drugs over 5 years with positive TRAb. RNA from PBMCs was the source of the TCR library. The source was peripheral blood mononuclear cells (PBMCs), collected when the disease was refractory, from a patient treated with antithyroid drugs. The receptors shown here come from a female donor with Graves disease.

V is TRBV3-1 and J is TRBJ2-1, with D possibly being TRBD2 (5 bases). Trimming removed 1 base at V and 3 bases at J, with 10 bases between. CDR1 and CDR2 from the germline V gene are LGHDT and YNNKEL (reference sequence). CDR3 size: 15 residues. The CDR3 reads CASSQGGLSYNEQFF. In nucleotides, the CDR3 is TGTGCCAGCAGCCAAGGAGGACTTAGCTACAATGAGCAGTTCTTC.

This clonotype appeared many times. The chain has TRBV10-3 and TRBJ2-7, with 7 bases matching TRBD1. With 0 bases clipped from V and 1 base from J, the junction kept 3 bases outside the gene matches. CDR1 ENHRY and CDR2 SYGVKD come from the germline V gene. The CDR3 sequence is 15 residues long. The CDR3 nucleotides are TGTGCCATCAGTGAGTCGTCGACAGGGTCCTACGAGCAGTACTTC. Its translation: CAISESSTGSYEQYF.

V is TRBV24-1 and J is TRBJ2-1; perhaps TRBD2 as D (5 bases). CDR3 length: 16 amino acids. Germline-derived CDR1 and CDR2 are KGHDR and SFDVKD. V was cut by 0 bases and J by 5 bases, with 13 bases left in between. CDR3 residues: CATSDLRGSRNNEQFF. In DNA, the CDR3 is TGTGCCACCAGTGATTTGCGAGGGAGTCGGAACAATGAGCAGTTCTTC.